This T cell receptor beta chain was captured in a study of breast tumors, draining lymph nodes, adjacent tissues. Samples came from axillary lymph nodes draining the breast cancer. This clonotype was seen only a few times. The antigen remains unidentified. Study-wide findings and caveats: That most tumor T cells come from lymph nodes remained unproven. Luminal-like breast cancer showed significantly greater tumor-nontumor repertoire similarity than basal-like breast cancer did. Tumor TCR diversity was below lymph nodes but above nontumor tissue.

TCRdb re-called the multiplex PCR reads with MiXCR, one entry per CDR3 protein. The sample has 290,000 or so distinct CDR3 sequences, under 35% seen once. V trimming: 5 bases; J trimming: 4 bases; junction bases outside the gene matches: 11. The CDR3 spans 16 residues. The TCR comes from a female donor with breast cancer. Some clones in this sample may be carry-over from other donors' samples. Material for sequencing was axillary lymph node tissue. The chain is built from TRBV12-3 or TRBV12-4 and TRBJ2-7, with 10 positions matching TRBD2. CDR3 DNA: TGTGCCAGCAGTCCTGGGGCTAGCGGGAGCAAGTACGAGCAGTACTTC. Residues: CASSPGASGSKYEQYF.